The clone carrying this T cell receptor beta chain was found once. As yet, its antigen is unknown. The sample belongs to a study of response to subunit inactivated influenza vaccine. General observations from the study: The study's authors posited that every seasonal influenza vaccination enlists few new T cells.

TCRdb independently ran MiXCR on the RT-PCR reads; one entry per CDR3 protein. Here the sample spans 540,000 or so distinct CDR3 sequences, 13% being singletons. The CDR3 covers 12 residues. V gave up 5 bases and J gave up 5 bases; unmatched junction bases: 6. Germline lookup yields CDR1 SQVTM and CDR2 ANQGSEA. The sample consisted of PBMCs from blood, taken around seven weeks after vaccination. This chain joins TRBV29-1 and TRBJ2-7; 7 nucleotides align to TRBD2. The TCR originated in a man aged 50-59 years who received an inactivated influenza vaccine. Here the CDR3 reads CSVWREKNEQYF. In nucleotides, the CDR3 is TGCAGCGTTTGGCGGGAGAAAAACGAGCAGTACTTC.